This record looks at one T cell receptor (beta chain) sequence and its context. The junction had 11 bases not matched to a gene; V was cut back by 5 bases and J by 5 bases. The germline CDR1 and CDR2 sequences are MNHEY and SVGEGT. The CDR3 length is 17 residues. The sample belongs to a study of blood T cell repertoires in COVID-19. Study summary: The origin of the acute and convalescent COVID-19 samples was the United States, Italy and Spain. Nucleic acid was either cDNA or gDNA, and it came from T cells, B-cell-depleted T cells, or PBMCs.

Under the authors' procedure: Reference gene primer amplification gave estimated nucleated cell counts. The data were produced by immunoSEQ multiplex PCR, yet TCRdb's version contains in-frame clones alone and is incomplete. V, J and clone size derive from that table, while D and trimming were established from the DNA sequence. Here the sample spans under 70,000 clones, around 86% being singletons. The specimen was peripheral blood. The receptor comes from a woman in her late teens or twenties with acute or convalescent COVID-19. The V and J genes are TRBV6-2 or TRBV6-3 and TRBJ1-5; 11 nucleotides agree with TRBD1. This CDR3 is CASSVRDRGISDQPQHF. CDR3 nucleotide sequence: TGTGCCAGCAGTGTCCGGGACAGGGGGATATCGGATCAGCCCCAGCATTTT.